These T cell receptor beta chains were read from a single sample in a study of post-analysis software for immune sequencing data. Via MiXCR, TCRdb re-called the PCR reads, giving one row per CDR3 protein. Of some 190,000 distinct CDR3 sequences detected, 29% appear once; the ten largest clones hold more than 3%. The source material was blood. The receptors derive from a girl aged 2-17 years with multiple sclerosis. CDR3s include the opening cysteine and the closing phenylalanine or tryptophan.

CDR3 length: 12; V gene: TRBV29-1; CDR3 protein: CSYNRWGAEAFF
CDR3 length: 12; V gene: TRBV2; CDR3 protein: CARGGGSDTQYF
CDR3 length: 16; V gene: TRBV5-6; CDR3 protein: CASSLGGGAFGETQYF
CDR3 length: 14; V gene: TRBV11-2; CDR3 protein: CASSLVAGATEAFF
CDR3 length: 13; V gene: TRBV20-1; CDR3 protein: CSAGGGSAQEQFF
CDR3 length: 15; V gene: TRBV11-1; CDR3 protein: CASSLARTGANVLTF
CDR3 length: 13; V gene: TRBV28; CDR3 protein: CASTPQRNYEQYF
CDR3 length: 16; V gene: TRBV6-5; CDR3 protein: CASRPPRRGRGDEQFF
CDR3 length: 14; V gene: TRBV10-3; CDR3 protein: CAISGILGNTEAFF
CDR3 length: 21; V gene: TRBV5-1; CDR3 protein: CASSLGTTGNSMRSGANVLTF
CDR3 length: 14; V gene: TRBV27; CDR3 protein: CASSWTGRTDTQYF
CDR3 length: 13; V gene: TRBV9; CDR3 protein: CASSVVSNTEAFF
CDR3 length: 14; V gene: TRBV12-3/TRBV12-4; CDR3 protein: CASSTTRRRNEQFF
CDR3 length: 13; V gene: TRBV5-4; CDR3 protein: CASSGTSADTQYF
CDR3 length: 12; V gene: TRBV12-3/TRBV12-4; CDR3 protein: CASSPFTDTQYF
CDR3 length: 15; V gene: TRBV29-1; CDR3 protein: CSVEQQTGRTDTQYF
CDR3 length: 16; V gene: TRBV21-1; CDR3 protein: CASSTGDIQKREKLFF
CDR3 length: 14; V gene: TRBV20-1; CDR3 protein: CSALPGQGNSPLHF
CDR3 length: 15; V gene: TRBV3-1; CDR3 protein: CASSQDHGAKNIQYF
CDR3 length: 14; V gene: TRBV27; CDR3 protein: CASSPRSSYNEQFF
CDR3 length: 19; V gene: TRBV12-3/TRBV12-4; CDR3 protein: CASSRGRTRGYPTNEKLFF
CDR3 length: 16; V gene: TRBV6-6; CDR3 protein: CASRRVGGTSTDTQYF
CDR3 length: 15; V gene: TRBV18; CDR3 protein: CASSPPTGSNEKLFF
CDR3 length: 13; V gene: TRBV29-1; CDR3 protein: CSVERGRGYGYTF
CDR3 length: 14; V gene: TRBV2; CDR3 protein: CAGRAGLAGHEQFF
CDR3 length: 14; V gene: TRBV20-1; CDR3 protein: CSARDRAAKNIQYF
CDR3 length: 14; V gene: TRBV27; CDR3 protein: CASRPHTSYNEQFF
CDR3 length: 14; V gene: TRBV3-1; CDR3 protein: CASSQPWGDTEAFF
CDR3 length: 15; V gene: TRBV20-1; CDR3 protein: CSADIDRGPWETQYF
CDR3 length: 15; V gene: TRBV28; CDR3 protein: CASSLRGTGVNEQFF
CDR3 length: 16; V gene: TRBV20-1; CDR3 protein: CSARDMDRDFNQPQHF
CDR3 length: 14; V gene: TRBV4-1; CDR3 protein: CASSQGRAVYEQYF
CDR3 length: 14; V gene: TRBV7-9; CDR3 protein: CASSYRTSTDTQYF
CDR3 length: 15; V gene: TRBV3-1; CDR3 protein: CAGSRGLAVSYEQYF
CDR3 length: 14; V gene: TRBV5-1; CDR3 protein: CASSLAPADQPQHF
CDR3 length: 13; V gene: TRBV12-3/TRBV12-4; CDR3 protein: CANSLLRGQPQHF
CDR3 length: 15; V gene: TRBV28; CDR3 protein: CASSLGGQAQETQYF
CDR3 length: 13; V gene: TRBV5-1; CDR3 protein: CASSLGGPSEQYF
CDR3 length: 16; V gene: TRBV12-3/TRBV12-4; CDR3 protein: CASSLMVGVAGDEQYF
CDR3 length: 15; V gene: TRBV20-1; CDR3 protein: CSATRTGGSYNEQFF
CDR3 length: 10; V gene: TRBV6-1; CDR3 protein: CASSTSPQFF
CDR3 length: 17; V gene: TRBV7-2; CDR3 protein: CASSLGVAYSGANVLTF
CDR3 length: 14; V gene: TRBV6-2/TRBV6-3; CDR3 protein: CASSYIGPAGELFF
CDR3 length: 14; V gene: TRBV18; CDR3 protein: CASSSEPPPTEQFF
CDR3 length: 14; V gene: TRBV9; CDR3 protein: CASTGTALNTEAFF
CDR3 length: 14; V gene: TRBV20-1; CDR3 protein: CSASGLAGTDEQFF
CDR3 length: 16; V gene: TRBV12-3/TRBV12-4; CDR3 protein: CASSSPGGQGYQPQHF
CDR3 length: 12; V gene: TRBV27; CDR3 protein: CASSGPADTQYF
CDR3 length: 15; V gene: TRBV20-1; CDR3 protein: CSASFVSGGPYEQYF
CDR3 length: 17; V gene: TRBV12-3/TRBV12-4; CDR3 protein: CASSPRLAGARADTQYF
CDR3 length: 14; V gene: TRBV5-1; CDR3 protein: CASSLIPGDYGYTF
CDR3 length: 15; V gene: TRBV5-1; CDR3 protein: CASSLASGVTGELFF